This T cell receptor (beta chain) was sequenced during a study of blood T cells in healthy people across ages. The CDR3 covers 11 residues. Trimming removed 7 bases from V and 7 bases from J, with 14 bases in between. The germline V gene encodes CDR1 SQVTM and CDR2 ANQGSEA. With a J-beta primer mix and a sample-barcoded 5' primer, a second PCR ran about 6 to 11 cycles. Each CDR3 protein gets one entry after TCRdb re-called the 5' RACE reads with MiXCR. This sample has around 1,700,000 distinct CDR3 sequences, with approximately 28% found just once. This clonotype was recorded a few times. Sequencing was carried out using blood. V gene TRBV29-1 combines with J gene TRBJ2-7; TRBD2 is a possible D gene (5 bases). This clonotype was obtained from a woman younger than 45 in good health. CDR3: CSAGVLSEQYF. The CDR3 nucleotides read TGCAGCGCCGGGGTTCTGAGTGAGCAGTACTTC.